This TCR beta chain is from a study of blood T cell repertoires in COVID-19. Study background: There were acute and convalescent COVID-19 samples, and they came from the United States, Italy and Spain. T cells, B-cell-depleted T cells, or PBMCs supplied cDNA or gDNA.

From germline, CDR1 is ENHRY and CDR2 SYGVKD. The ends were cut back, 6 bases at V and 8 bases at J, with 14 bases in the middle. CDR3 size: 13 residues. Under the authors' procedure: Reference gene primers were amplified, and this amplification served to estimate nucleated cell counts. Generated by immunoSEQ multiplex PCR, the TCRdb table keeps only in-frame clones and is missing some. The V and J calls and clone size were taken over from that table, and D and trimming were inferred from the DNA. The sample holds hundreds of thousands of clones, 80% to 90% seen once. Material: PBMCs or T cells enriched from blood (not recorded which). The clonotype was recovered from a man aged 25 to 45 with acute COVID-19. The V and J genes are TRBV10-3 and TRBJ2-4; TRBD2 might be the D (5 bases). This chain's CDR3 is CAISVNQEDIQYF. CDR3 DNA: TGTGCCATCAGCGTAAACCAGGAGGACATTCAGTACTTC.